Listed here is a single T cell receptor (beta chain). Its specificity is not known. Each CDR3 protein is one row after TCRdb ran MiXCR on the multiplex PCR reads. The sample includes about 9,000 distinct CDR3 sequences, around 42% of them seen just once. J gave up 7 bases and V 5 bases, and 7 bases lay outside the gene matches. Germline CDR1 and CDR2: MNHEY and SVGAGI. The CDR3 covers 13 residues. This specimen comes from a study of breast tumors, draining lymph nodes, adjacent tissues. Points from the study as a whole: That most tumor T cells come from lymph nodes remained unproven. Tumor TCR diversity was below lymph nodes but above nontumor tissue. The data were judged consistent with most tumor T cells coming from lymph node and expanding in tumor. Compared with basal-like, luminal-like tumors shared significantly more repertoire with nontumor tissue.

V and J are TRBV6-5 and TRBJ1-1; TRBD1 aligns across 7 bases. This TCR came from a female donor with breast cancer. Some clones in this sample may be carry-over from other donors' samples. Sequencing was done on a sample of tumor-adjacent breast tissue. CDR3 sequence (DNA): TGTGCCAGCAGTGACAGGGTCGCCGGTGAAGCTTTCTTT. Its protein product is CASSDRVAGEAFF.